Following are 16 T cell receptor beta chains from one sample sequenced in a study of blood T cell repertoires in COVID-19. The table came from immunoSEQ multiplex PCR; TCRdb's copy has only in-frame clones and leaves some out. The table lists 75,000 to 90,000 clones, 80% of them singletons, with approximately 12% in the top ten. The sequencing input was peripheral blood. The receptors here all came from a woman aged 40 to 55 with active or convalescent COVID-19.

The chain carries TRBV20-1 and TRBJ1-2; D gene unclear. There are 13 residues in the CDR3. Between the trimmed V and J ends, which lost 6 bases and 7 bases, there was a span of 18 bases. Germline assignment: CDR1 DFQATT and CDR2 SNEGSKA (reference sequence). CDR3 in amino acids: CSASNGLAFGYTF. The CDR3 bases are TGCAGTGCCAGTAATGGGCTGGCGTTTGGCTACACCTTC.

The CDR3 DNA sequence: TGTGCCACCAGCAGAGCCTTCTGGGGGGTAGATGAGCAGTTCTTC. This codes for CATSRAFWGVDEQFF. The genes are TRBV15 and TRBJ2-1, with D possibly matching TRBD2 (6 bases). The germline gives CDR1 LNHNV, CDR2 YYDKDF (reference sequence). There are 15 residues in the CDR3. The V end was cut by 1 base, the J end by 8 bases, with 15 bases between.

This chain uses TRBV28 with TRBJ1-4, with 9 bases aligning to TRBD1. Losses at the gene ends were 2 bases for V and 7 bases for J; bases not matched to a gene: 8. Germline loops: CDR1 MDHEN, CDR2 SYDVKM. The CDR3 extends over 16 amino acids. This chain's CDR3 is CASSLPRQGGGEKLFF. CDR3 nucleotides: TGTGCCAGCAGTTTACCCCGACAGGGGGGGGGTGAAAAACTGTTTTTT.

The J gene is TRBJ2-1, the V gene TRBV3-1 (or the pseudogene TRBV3-2); TRBD2 matches at 7 bases. The CDR3 is 13 amino acids. Germline CDR1 reads LGHDT; CDR2 reads YNNKEL (reference sequence). The trim removed 0 bases at V and 15 bases at J, leaving 8 bases unmatched. CDR3 nucleotide sequence: TGTGCCAGCAGCCAAGATATGGGGGAGGGACTGTTCTTC. Encoded protein: CASSQDMGEGLFF.

Details on this clone: At one end the junction does not follow the germline gene, possibly because of a read error. The gene calls are TRBV18 and TRBJ2-7; 14 bases map to TRBD2. This CDR3 has 15 residues. CDR1 and CDR2 from the germline V gene are KGHSH and LQKENI. The CDR3 DNA is TGTGCCAGCTCACCGGGACTAGCGGGAGAATTTCAACCCCACTTC. Protein product: CASSPGLAGEFQPHF.

The J gene is TRBJ1-5, the V gene TRBV2, with D perhaps matching TRBD1 (6 bases). Germline-derived CDR1 and CDR2 are SNHLY and FYNNEI. The CDR3 consists of 12 residues. Between the trimmed V and J ends, which lost 8 bases and 9 bases, there was a span of 14 bases. CDR3 region: CASRQADRPQHF. In DNA, the CDR3 is TGTGCCAGCCGACAGGCCGATCGGCCCCAGCATTTT.

The CDR3 region is CSVEGGQGRGSYNEQFF. The CDR3 DNA sequence: TGCAGCGTTGAAGGAGGTCAGGGGAGGGGATCCTACAATGAGCAGTTCTTC. The V and J genes are TRBV29-1 and TRBJ2-1; tentative D call: TRBD2 (7 bases). There are 17 residues in the CDR3. V was pared by 1 base and J by 1 base, with 17 bases between. Germline values: CDR1 SQVTM, CDR2 ANQGSEA.

This clone has more than one count but fewer than ten. This chain joins TRBV27 and TRBJ1-2, with D perhaps matching TRBD1 (6 bases). CDR3 length: 13 residues. Per the germline V gene, CDR1 is MNHEY and CDR2 is SMNVEV (reference sequence). V lost 6 bases and J 2 bases, leaving 10 bases between the germline ends. The CDR3 region is CASSRQENYGYTF. The CDR3 coding sequence is TGTGCCAGCAGCCGACAGGAAAACTATGGCTACACCTTC.

The chain joins TRBV6-6 to TRBJ1-6; no clear D gene. This CDR3 is 14 amino acids long. V was shortened by 0 bases and J by 6 bases, with 6 bases between the two germline ends. Germline values: CDR1 MNHNY, CDR2 SVGAGI (reference sequence). The CDR3 region is CASSYSESNSPLHF. The CDR3, as DNA: TGTGCCAGCAGTTACTCGGAGAGTAATTCACCCCTCCACTTT.

This chain joins TRBV7-3 and TRBJ1-5; 9 bases line up with TRBD1. Germline assignment: CDR1 SGHTA and CDR2 FQGTGA. This CDR3 region has 16 residues. V shed 1 base and J 5 bases; nucleotides not matched to a gene: 6. CDR3 DNA: TGTGCCAGCAGCTTAAGGGACAGGGAATCGTATCAGCCCCAGCATTTT. Its translation is CASSLRDRESYQPQHF.

The chain uses TRBV5-6 and TRBJ2-2, with 11 positions matching TRBD2. J lost 2 bases, V lost 4 bases, and 7 bases had no gene match. Germline loops: CDR1 SGHDT, CDR2 YYEEEE. The CDR3 totals 17 residues. The CDR3 protein is CASSRPTSGDNTGELFF. The DNA of the CDR3 is TGTGCCAGCAGCCGCCCGACTAGCGGGGATAACACCGGGGAGCTGTTTTTT.

The chain combines TRBV4-3 with TRBJ2-1; a weak D match, TRBD2 (5 bases). V lost 4 bases and J 7 bases, leaving 14 bases between the germline ends. This CDR3 spans 14 amino acids. Germline lookup yields CDR1 LGHNA and CDR2 YSLEER. The CDR3 DNA reads TGCGCCAGCAGCCTACTAGGCGGAGGAAATGAGCAGTTCTTC. It encodes CASSLLGGGNEQFF.

The rearrangement joins TRBV5-1 to TRBJ1-1; 7 nucleotides agree with TRBD1. CDR1 SGHRS and CDR2 YFSETQ come from the germline V gene. This CDR3 is 15 amino acids long. The junction had 10 bases not matched to a gene; V was cut back by 2 bases and J by 6 bases. The CDR3 spells CASSFVQGFEAEAFF. CDR3 coding DNA: TGCGCCAGCAGCTTTGTACAGGGGTTTGAAGCTGAAGCTTTCTTT.

This clone was counted a few times. This rearrangement joins TRBV23-1 to TRBJ2-2, with 12 bases matching TRBD2. TRBV23-1 is filed as an ORF, its function uncertain. The junction had 17 bases not matched to a gene; V was cut back by 6 bases and J by 0 bases. The CDR3 loop spans 21 amino acids. CDR3 bases: TGCGCCAGCAGCCGGACAGGGAGGACTAGCGGGATAGGGGCGAACACCGGGGAGCTGTTTTTT. This translates into CASSRTGRTSGIGANTGELFF.

This clone was observed a single time. The rearrangement joins TRBV30 to TRBJ1-6, with D unclear. V lost 5 bases and J 8 bases, leaving 10 bases between the germline ends. CDR3 length equals 12 residues. Germline V gene lookup returns CDR1 GTSNPN and CDR2 SVGIG (reference sequence). CDR3 DNA: TGTGCCTGGGGTCCTGGAGATTCACCCCTCCACTTT. The encoded protein is CAWGPGDSPLHF. Full variable domain (remainder filled in from reference TRBV30 and TRBJ1-6): SQTIHQWPATLVQPVGSPLSLECTVEGTSNPNLYWYRQAAGRGLQLLFYSVGIGQISSEVPQNLSASRPQDRQFILSSKKLLLSDSGFYLCAWGPGDSPLHFGNGTRLTVT.

The rearrangement joins TRBV18 to TRBJ2-7, with unresolved D. The germline V gene encodes CDR1 KGHSH and CDR2 LQKENI. The CDR3 extends over 15 amino acids. Trimming cost V 1 base and J 2 bases, with 12 bases left between them. This chain's CDR3 is CASSPRGNPTYEQYF. The CDR3 nucleotides read TGTGCCAGCTCACCACGAGGAAATCCTACCTACGAGCAGTACTTC. The whole variable domain, remainder taken from reference TRBV18 and TRBJ2-7, is NAGVMQNPRHLVRRRGQEARLRCSPMKGHSHVYWYRQLPEEGLKFMVYLQKENIIDESGMPKERFSAEFPKEGPSILRIQQVVRGDSAAYFCASSPRGNPTYEQYFGPGTRLTVT.